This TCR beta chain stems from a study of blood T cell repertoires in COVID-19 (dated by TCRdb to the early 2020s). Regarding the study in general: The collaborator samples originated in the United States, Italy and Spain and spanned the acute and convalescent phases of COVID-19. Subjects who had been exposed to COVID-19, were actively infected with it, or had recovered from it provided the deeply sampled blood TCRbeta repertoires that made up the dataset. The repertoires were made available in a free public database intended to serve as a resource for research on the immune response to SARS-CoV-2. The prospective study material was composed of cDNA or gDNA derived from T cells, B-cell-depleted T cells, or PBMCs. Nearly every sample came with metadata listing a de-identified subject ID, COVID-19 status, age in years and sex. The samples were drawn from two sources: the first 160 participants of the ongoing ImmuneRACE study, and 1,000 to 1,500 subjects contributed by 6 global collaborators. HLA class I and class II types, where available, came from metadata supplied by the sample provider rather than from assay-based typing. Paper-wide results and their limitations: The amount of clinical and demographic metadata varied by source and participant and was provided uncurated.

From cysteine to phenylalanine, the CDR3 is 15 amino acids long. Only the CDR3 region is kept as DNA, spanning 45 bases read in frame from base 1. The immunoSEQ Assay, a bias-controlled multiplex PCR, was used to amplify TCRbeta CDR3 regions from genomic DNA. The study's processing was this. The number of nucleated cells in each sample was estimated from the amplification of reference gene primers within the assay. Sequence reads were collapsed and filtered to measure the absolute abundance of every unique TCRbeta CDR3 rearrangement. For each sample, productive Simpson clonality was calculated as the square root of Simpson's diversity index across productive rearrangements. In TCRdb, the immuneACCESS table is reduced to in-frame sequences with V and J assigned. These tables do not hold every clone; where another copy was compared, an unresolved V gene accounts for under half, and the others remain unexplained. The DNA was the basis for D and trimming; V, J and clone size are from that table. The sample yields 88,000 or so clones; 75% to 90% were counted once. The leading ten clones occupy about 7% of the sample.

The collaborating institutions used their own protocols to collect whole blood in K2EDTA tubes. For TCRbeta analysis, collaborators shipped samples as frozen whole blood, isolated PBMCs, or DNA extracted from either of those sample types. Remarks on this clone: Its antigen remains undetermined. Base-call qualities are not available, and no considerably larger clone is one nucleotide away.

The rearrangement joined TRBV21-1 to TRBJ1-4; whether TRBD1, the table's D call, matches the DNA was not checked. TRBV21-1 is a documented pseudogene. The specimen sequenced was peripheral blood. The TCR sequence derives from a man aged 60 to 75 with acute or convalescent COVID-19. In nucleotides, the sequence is TGTGCCAGCAGCGCTCGACAGTTTAGCTTAGAAAAACTGTTTTTT. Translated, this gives CASSARQFSLEKLFF.